This TCR beta chain was captured in a study of monozygotic twins with inflammatory bowel disease. Study conclusions and caveats: Evidence failed to back one strong IBD-linked signal or clonotype. Versus healthy twins, IBD patients showed fewer clonotypes shared with others, especially with disease activity.

Donors each gave about 2.6 ml of blood. Total RNA input per TCR library was 3,500 to 4,500 ng. TCRdb re-called the 5' RACE reads, yielding one record per CDR3 amino acid sequence without DNA. Its table records roughly 320,000 distinct CDR3 sequences. Points on this clonotype: Its specificity is unknown.

The V gene's germline CDR1 is SGHVS and CDR2 FNYEAQ. The length of the CDR3 is 18 residues. This chain connects TRBV7-6 to TRBJ2-7; TCRdb lists TRBD1, though no DNA is available to test this call. This TCR was sampled from a human donor with ulcerative colitis or Crohn's disease, or a healthy co-twin of an affected twin (not recorded which). Source material: blood. The CDR3 loop reads CASSLVQGALFTSYEQYF.